The 26 T cell receptor beta chains below all came from one sample that was sequenced in a study of a mutant IDH1 vaccine in newly diagnosed glioma. No antigen is known for these receptors. The assay was immunoSEQ multiplex PCR, and TCRdb's table has in-frame clones only and misses some. This table holds roughly 50,000 clones, 80% to 85% found once. Time point of the sample: week 23, last vaccination. The investigators gave 300 ug of mutant IDH1 20-mer peptide in each vaccine dose, together with topical imiquimod. Here the sequenced sample was PBMCs, taken from a glioma patient whose treatment included an IDH1 peptide vaccine. The receptors come from a woman between 35 and 50 years old with glioma. Some clones in this sample may be carry-over from other donors' samples.

The chain recombines TRBV19 with TRBJ1-4; D ambiguous. V lost 3 bases and J 4 bases, leaving 9 bases between the germline ends. From germline, CDR1 is LNHDA and CDR2 SQIVND (reference sequence). This CDR3 spans 14 amino acids. CDR3 coding DNA: TGTGCCAGTAGTATTTCGCCCGTTAATGAAAAACTGTTTTTT. This encodes CASSISPVNEKLFF.

CDR3 in amino acids: CAWSVLAAVSQETQYF. The DNA of the CDR3 is TGTGCCTGGAGTGTACTAGCGGCTGTTTCCCAAGAGACCCAGTACTTC. The V and J genes are TRBV30 and TRBJ2-5; the match to TRBD2 covers 8 bases. The germline CDR1 and CDR2 sequences are GTSNPN and SVGIG (reference sequence). Trimming cost V 0 bases and J 1 base; bases outside gene matches: 7. The CDR3 consists of 16 residues.

This chain links TRBV19 with TRBJ1-4, with 7 nucleotides matching TRBD1. The CDR3 totals 14 residues. In germline, CDR1 is LNHDA, CDR2 SQIVND (reference sequence). Trimming removed 6 bases from V and 5 bases from J; junction bases left unmatched: 6. In nucleotides, the CDR3 is TGTGCCAGTAGCCCTGACAGGGAAAATGAAAAACTGTTTTTT. As protein: CASSPDRENEKLFF.

This rearrangement joins TRBV18 to TRBJ1-5; perhaps TRBD1 as D (6 bases). The V end was cut by 3 bases, the J end by 6 bases, with 18 bases between. CDR3 length equals 16 residues. From germline, CDR1 is KGHSH and CDR2 LQKENI. CDR3 loop: CASSPRGEQGSQPQHF. Here the CDR3 DNA reads TGTGCCAGCTCACCGCGAGGGGAGCAGGGGTCTCAGCCCCAGCATTTT.

The chain combines TRBV11-2 with TRBJ2-3; D perhaps matches TRBD2 (6 bases). The CDR3 runs 16 residues. Looked up from germline, CDR1 is SGHAT and CDR2 is FQNNGV. The ends were cut back, 5 bases at V and 1 base at J, with 16 bases in the middle. CDR3 region: CASSPGTSLGTDTQYF. In DNA, the CDR3 is TGTGCCAGCAGCCCCGGGACTTCTCTGGGCACAGATACGCAGTATTTT.

The genes are TRBV15 and TRBJ2-3, with a possible D match to TRBD1 (6 bases). Germline V gives CDR1 LNHNV, CDR2 YYDKDF (reference sequence). CDR3 length equals 16 residues. V was clipped by 2 bases and J by 0 bases, with 12 bases between them. This chain's CDR3 is CATSRSRQASTDTQYF. The CDR3 DNA is TGTGCCACCAGCAGATCAAGACAGGCTAGCACAGATACGCAGTATTTT. Drawing the rest from reference TRBV15 and TRBJ2-3, the complete variable domain is DAMVIQNPRYQVTQFGKPVTLSCSQTLNHNVMYWYQQKSSQAPKLLFHYYDKDFNNEADTPDNFQSRRPNTSFCFLDIRSPGLGDTAMYLCATSRSRQASTDTQYFGPGTRLTVL.

This clone was seen more than once but under ten times. V and J are TRBV2 and TRBJ2-7; D is unresolved. Germline CDR1 reads SNHLY; CDR2 reads FYNNEI. V was trimmed by 3 bases and J by 0 bases, leaving 6 bases between them. The CDR3 spans 13 residues. CDR3 DNA sequence: TGTGCCAGCAGTGAGGGCTACTCCTACGAGCAGTACTTC. It translates to CASSEGYSYEQYF.

The chain employs TRBV6-5 and TRBJ1-1, with 7 positions matching TRBD1. The CDR3 consists of 15 residues. The J segment lost 1 base and the V segment lost 5 bases, leaving 7 bases of the junction unmatched. Germline-derived CDR1 and CDR2 are MNHEY and SVGAGI. The CDR3 DNA is TGTGCCAGCAGTAAACGACAGGGAAGGAACACTGAAGCTTTCTTT. Residues: CASSKRQGRNTEAFF.

This clone came up a few times. The rearrangement joins TRBV4-1 to TRBJ2-7, with D uncertain. The V end lost 1 base, the J end lost 9 bases, and 13 bases lay between the germline ends. This CDR3 region has 13 residues. Germline V gene lookup returns CDR1 MGHRA and CDR2 YSYEKL. The CDR3 DNA is TGCGCCAGCAGCCAAGGGTTACAAGACGGGCAGTACTTC. It is translated as CASSQGLQDGQYF.

The V and J genes are TRBV5-1 and TRBJ2-1; D call uncertain. The CDR3 covers 15 residues. CDR1 and CDR2 from the germline V gene are SGHRS and YFSETQ. The V end was cut by 0 bases, the J end by 0 bases, with 7 bases between. The DNA of the CDR3 is TGCGCCAGCAGCTTGGTAAAGGGCTCCTACAATGAGCAGTTCTTC. It is translated as CASSLVKGSYNEQFF.

This CDR3 reads CASSPTSGEETQYF. CDR3 nucleotides: TGTGCCAGCAGCCCGACTAGCGGGGAAGAGACCCAGTACTTC. V usage is TRBV5-4 and J usage is TRBJ2-5; 11 bases agree with TRBD2. V gave up 4 bases and J gave up 3 bases; unmatched junction bases: 2. The CDR3 is 14 residues long. Germline assignment: CDR1 SGHNT and CDR2 YYREEE (reference sequence).

The chain has TRBV6-6 and TRBJ2-5; 11 bases match TRBD2. The CDR3 extends over 16 amino acids. J was trimmed by 2 bases and V by 7 bases; bases with no gene match: 9. Germline assignment: CDR1 MNHNY and CDR2 SVGAGI (reference sequence). CDR3 residues: CASTPASGGPQETQYF. CDR3 coding DNA: TGTGCCAGCACCCCTGCTAGCGGGGGGCCTCAAGAGACCCAGTACTTC.

The CDR3 here is CASSLGGAGGHQETQYF. CDR3 nucleotide sequence: TGTGCCAGCAGCTTAGGAGGGGCGGGGGGGCACCAAGAGACCCAGTACTTC. The chain uses TRBV7-2 and TRBJ2-5, with 9 bases matching TRBD2. There are 17 residues in the CDR3. The V gene's germline CDR1 is SGHTA and CDR2 FQGNSA. Trimming at V came to 1 base and at J to 0 bases, leaving 6 bases not matched to a gene.

V is TRBV2 and J is TRBJ1-4, with TRBD1 identical over 7 bases. The CDR3 length is 14 residues. With 5 bases clipped from V and 6 bases from J, the junction kept 6 bases outside the gene matches. The germline gives CDR1 SNHLY, CDR2 FYNNEI. The CDR3: CASSPTGFDEKLFF. CDR3 nucleotides: TGTGCCAGCAGTCCGACAGGGTTTGATGAAAAACTGTTTTTT.

In this sample, this clone turned up once. This sequence joins TRBV4-1 and TRBJ2-2; unclear D gene. Trimming shortened V by 6 bases and J by 4 bases, and 6 bases separated the two germline ends. Germline-derived CDR1 and CDR2 are MGHRA and YSYEKL. The CDR3 is 12 residues long. CDR3 in DNA: TGCGCCAGCAGGCCCCCCACCGGGGAGCTGTTTTTT. Residues: CASRPPTGELFF.

This rearrangement joins TRBV7-6 to TRBJ1-5, with D uncertain. This CDR3 has 15 amino acids. Trimming shortened V by 4 bases and J by 6 bases, and 16 bases separated the two germline ends. Looked up from germline, CDR1 is SGHVS and CDR2 is FNYEAQ. CDR3 in amino acids: CASSSNAGVGQPQHF. The CDR3 DNA reads as TGTGCCAGCAGCTCCAACGCCGGGGTTGGTCAGCCCCAGCATTTT.

V gene TRBV6-5 combines with J gene TRBJ2-2, with D uncertain. The CDR3 runs to 11 residues. The germline V gene has CDR1 MNHEY and CDR2 SVGAGI. Trimming took off 6 bases at V and 7 bases at J, with 6 bases between the two ends. CDR3 region: CASRSGGELFF. In nucleotides, the CDR3 is TGTGCCAGCAGATCGGGCGGGGAGCTGTTTTTT.

The chain uses TRBV19 and TRBJ1-1; TRBD1 agrees at 7 bases. Germline V gene sequence: CDR1 LNHDA, CDR2 SQIVND (reference sequence). The trim removed 3 bases at V and 5 bases at J, leaving 6 bases unmatched. This CDR3 spans 14 amino acids. The CDR3 bases are TGTGCCAGTAGTATCAAATCGACAGGGACTGAAGCTTTCTTT. Protein product: CASSIKSTGTEAFF.

This chain connects TRBV4-1 to TRBJ1-1, with a tentative D call TRBD1 (6 bases). The V end was cut by 1 base, the J end by 3 bases, with 9 bases between. Germline lookup yields CDR1 MGHRA and CDR2 YSYEKL. The CDR3 is made up of 14 amino acids. CDR3 residues: CASSQVEGDTEAFF. In nucleotides, the CDR3 is TGCGCCAGCAGCCAAGTGGAGGGGGACACTGAAGCTTTCTTT.

This rearrangement joins TRBV5-6 to TRBJ2-5; D is unresolved. CDR1 is SGHDT, CDR2 YYEEEE, per germline. This CDR3 is 12 amino acids long. Trimming pared 2 bases from V and 4 bases from J, leaving 6 bases between. In nucleotides, the CDR3 is TGTGCCAGCAGCTTCTTAGGAGAGACCCAGTACTTC. Encoded protein: CASSFLGETQYF.

This chain links TRBV9 with TRBJ1-1; 7 bases map to TRBD1. Germline lookup yields CDR1 SGDLS and CDR2 YYNGEE. V was pared by 2 bases and J by 4 bases, with 8 bases of the junction left unmatched. CDR3 length: 15 amino acids. The CDR3 sequence is CASSVALQGGTEAFF. CDR3 sequence (DNA): TGTGCCAGCAGCGTGGCACTGCAGGGGGGCACTGAAGCTTTCTTT.

CDR3 sequence (DNA): TGTGCCAGCTCACCGAGGGACAGTAATCAGCCCCAGCATTTT. It is translated as CASSPRDSNQPQHF. The J gene is TRBJ1-5, the V gene TRBV18; TRBD1 aligns across 7 bases. Germline CDR1 is KGHSH and CDR2 is LQKENI. V lost 3 bases and J lost 4; bases outside the gene matches: 3. This CDR3 spans 14 amino acids.

In DNA, the CDR3 is TGTGCCAGCAGTTACTCGCAGAGATTCTATGGCTACACCTTC. Encoded protein: CASSYSQRFYGYTF. This sequence joins TRBV6-5 and TRBJ1-2; D unclear. V was pared by 0 bases and J by 4 bases, with 9 bases between. Germline CDR1 reads MNHEY; CDR2 reads SVGAGI. The CDR3 spans 14 residues.

The genes are TRBV7-9 and TRBJ2-5; unclear D gene. The V gene lost 0 bases and the J gene lost 2 bases, with 7 bases spanning the gap. This CDR3 region has 14 residues. The germline gives CDR1 SEHNR, CDR2 FQNEAQ (reference sequence). CDR3 nucleotide sequence: TGTGCCAGCAGCTTAGCCCCAGATCAAGAGACCCAGTACTTC. This gives the protein CASSLAPDQETQYF. The full variable domain, completed using reference TRBV7-9 and TRBJ2-5, is DTGVSQNPRHKITKRGQNVTFRCDPISEHNRLYWYRQTLGQGPEFLTYFQNEAQLEKSRLLSDRFSAERPKGSFSTLEIQRTEQGDSAMYLCASSLAPDQETQYFGPGTRLLVL.

In DNA form, the CDR3 reads TGTGCCAGCGGGGAGATCCAAGAGACCCAGTACTTC. Translating it yields CASGEIQETQYF. The rearrangement joins TRBV2 to TRBJ2-5, with D perhaps matching TRBD2 (5 bases). The CDR3 totals 12 residues. CDR1 is SNHLY and CDR2 is FYNNEI in the germline V gene. With 8 bases removed from V and 1 base from J, the gap between germline ends came to 8 bases.

Note on this clone: One junction end does not reproduce the germline sequence, and a read error may be involved. The chain couples TRBV14 to TRBJ2-7; D may correspond to TRBD1 or TRBD2 (5 bases each). The CDR3 consists of 13 residues. Per the germline V gene, CDR1 is SGHDN and CDR2 is FVKESK. CDR3 residues: CASSQNGGRPRDF. CDR3 coding DNA: TGTGCCAGCAGCCAAAATGGGGGACGACCAAGGGACTTC.